Here is one T cell receptor (beta chain) with its context. Trimming cost V 2 bases and J 6 bases, with 6 bases left between them. Germline V gene sequence: CDR1 SGHNT, CDR2 YYREEE (reference sequence). The CDR3 is 12 residues long. These data are taken from a study of blood T cell repertoires in COVID-19. Study-level information: Researchers got acute and convalescent COVID-19 samples from the United States, Italy and Spain.

Methods used by the authors: Reference gene primer amplification gave estimated nucleated cell counts. Here immunoSEQ multiplex PCR was the method, and the copy in TCRdb shows in-frame clones only, minus some. The DNA was the basis for D and trimming; V, J and clone size are from that table. This sample has 200,000 to 250,000 clones, with approximately 75% found just once. The source of this sequence is a middle-aged man who had recovered from COVID-19. V and J are TRBV5-4 and TRBJ2-1; D not certain. Sequencing was done on a sample of PBMCs or T cells enriched from blood (not recorded which). The CDR3 DNA sequence: TGTGCCAGCAGCTTTAGTGCCAATGAGCAGTTCTTC. Its protein product is CASSFSANEQFF.